Following are 6 T cell receptor beta chains from one sample sequenced in a study of blood T cell repertoires in COVID-19. Clones were read by immunoSEQ multiplex PCR, and TCRdb kept only the in-frame ones, dropping some. This sample has under 300,000 clones, with about 85% found just once. Sample: peripheral blood. These receptors were taken from a woman aged 55-75 years with active or convalescent COVID-19.

The V gene is TRBV5-4, the J gene TRBJ1-2; D is unclear. Germline lookup yields CDR1 SGHNT and CDR2 YYREEE (reference sequence). V lost 0 bases and J 8 bases, leaving 8 bases between the germline ends. CDR3 size: 12 residues. The CDR3 bases are TGTGCCAGCAGCTTGGCTCCGTTCGGCTACACCTTC. This encodes CASSLAPFGYTF.

V gene TRBV3-1 (or the pseudogene TRBV3-2) combines with J gene TRBJ1-2, with 10 bases lining up with TRBD1. The germline gives CDR1 LGHDT, CDR2 YNNKEL (reference sequence). The trim removed 4 bases at V and 3 bases at J, leaving 5 bases unmatched. This CDR3 has 15 amino acids. CDR3 nucleotides: TGTGCCAGCAGCCTCGGGACAGGGGACGACTATGGCTACACCTTC. Protein sequence: CASSLGTGDDYGYTF.

This clone was found a few times. The chain is built from TRBV2 and TRBJ1-5, with TRBD1 matching over 7 bases. After removal of 6 bases from V and 4 bases from J, the junction contained 3 bases not matched to a gene. This CDR3 has 13 amino acids. CDR1 and CDR2 (germline): SNHLY, FYNNEI. This CDR3 reads CASSPGGNQPQHF. As DNA, the CDR3 is TGTGCCAGCAGCCCAGGGGGAAATCAGCCCCAGCATTTT. The whole variable domain, filled in from reference TRBV2 and TRBJ1-5, reads EPEVTQTPSHQVTQMGQEVILRCVPISNHLYFYWYRQILGQKVEFLVSFYNNEISEKSEIFDDQFSVERPDGSNFTLKIRSTKLEDSAMYFCASSPGGNQPQHFGDGTRLSIL.

V and J are TRBV19 and TRBJ2-3, with D possibly matching TRBD2 (6 bases). The germline V and J ends were trimmed by 7 bases and 3 bases, with 17 bases remaining between them. The CDR3 is 15 residues long. The V gene's germline CDR1 is LNHDA and CDR2 SQIVND (reference sequence). CDR3 in amino acids: CASTKGPGETDTQYF. For the CDR3, the DNA is TGTGCCAGTACTAAAGGACCGGGAGAAACAGATACGCAGTATTTT. Full variable domain (outside the CDR3, taken from reference TRBV19 and TRBJ2-3): DGGITQSPKYLFRKEGQNVTLSCEQNLNHDAMYWYRQDPGQGLRLIYYSQIVNDFQKGDIAEGYSVSREKKESFPLTVTSAQKNPTAFYLCASTKGPGETDTQYFGPGTRLTVL.

The rearrangement joins TRBV4-1 to TRBJ1-1, with D possibly TRBD1 on 5 matching bases. Trimming shortened V by 4 bases and J by 5 bases, and 17 bases separated the two germline ends. Germline V gene data show CDR1 as MGHRA and CDR2 as YSYEKL. CDR3 length: 15 amino acids. The CDR3 DNA reads TGCGCCAGCAGCCCAGCTGGGACCGGGGGGACTGAAGCTTTCTTT. This translates into CASSPAGTGGTEAFF.

A single count supports this clone. The chain employs TRBV7-9 and TRBJ2-7; 7 nucleotides agree with TRBD1. Germline CDR1 is SEHNR and CDR2 is FQNEAQ (reference sequence). The CDR3 spans 16 residues. Trimming cost V 5 bases and J 3 bases; bases outside gene matches: 13. CDR3 bases: TGTGCCAGCAGCGGACAGGCCGTAAAAATAGGCTACGAGCAGTACTTC. Translated: CASSGQAVKIGYEQYF.